Following are 26 T cell receptor beta chains from one sample sequenced in a study of PD-1 blockade in classical Hodgkin lymphoma (dated by TCRdb to the early 2020s). The time point tag for this specimen amounts to: cycle 2 day 1 (C2D1) of nivolumab. Relapse after autologous stem cell transplantation had occurred in all trial patients, and cohorts A, B and C were distinguished by prior brentuximab vedotin exposure. The library was produced with the immunoSEQ multiplex PCR assay. TCRdb limited this immuneACCESS table to in-frame rearrangements with V and J called. A share of clones is missing; checked studies link under half to unresolved V genes, and the rest is unexplained. In this sample the table shows 95,000 to 100,000 clones, approximately 90% of which occur a single time. The top ten constitute 5.5% to 8.5% of the sample. This specimen consisted of peripheral blood mononuclear cells (PBMCs), obtained before the second cycle of nivolumab. The receptors stem from a human donor with classical Hodgkin lymphoma.

V usage is TRBV9 and J usage is TRBJ2-3; the D gene could be TRBD1 or TRBD2 (5 bases each). The germline V gene has CDR1 SGDLS and CDR2 YYNGEE. The V and J ends lost 2 bases and 0 bases respectively, with 7 bases between them. This CDR3 region has 14 residues. This CDR3 is CASSVGDSTDTQYF. DNA for the CDR3: TGTGCCAGCAGCGTCGGGGACAGCACAGATACGCAGTATTTT.

The CDR3 DNA reads as TGTGCCAGCAGTTTGCAGGGAAGCAATCAGCCCCAGCATTTT. It translates to CASSLQGSNQPQHF. The chain carries TRBV27 and TRBJ1-5; possible D gene TRBD1, 5 bases. V dropped 3 bases and J dropped 1 base, with 7 bases sitting between them. Per germline, CDR1 MNHEY and CDR2 SMNVEV (reference sequence). The CDR3 is 14 amino acids.

This chain uses TRBV27 with TRBJ1-1; D not resolved. Germline CDR1 is MNHEY and CDR2 is SMNVEV (reference sequence). There are 14 residues in the CDR3. Trimming removed 2 bases from V and 3 bases from J, with 10 bases in between. The CDR3 sequence is CASSLEDGYTEAFF. The CDR3 DNA reads TGTGCCAGCAGTTTAGAGGACGGCTACACTGAAGCTTTCTTT.

The chain couples TRBV5-6 to TRBJ2-6; D uncertain. Trimming removed 0 bases at V and 2 bases at J, with 9 bases between. CDR1 SGHDT and CDR2 YYEEEE come from the germline V gene. The CDR3 is 16 residues long. This CDR3 reads CASSLVQVPGANVLTF. Written as DNA, the CDR3 is TGTGCCAGCAGCTTGGTTCAGGTACCTGGGGCCAACGTCCTGACTTTC. Using reference TRBV5-6 and TRBJ2-6 for the parts outside the CDR3, the full variable domain is DAGVTQSPTHLIKTRGQQVTLRCSPKSGHDTVSWYQQALGQGPQFIFQYYEEEERQRGNFPDRFSGHQFPNYSSELNVNALLLGDSALYLCASSLVQVPGANVLTFGAGSRLTVL.

The chain combines TRBV7-9 with TRBJ1-1; the D is unclear. CDR1 SEHNR and CDR2 FQNEAQ come from the germline V gene (reference sequence). This CDR3 has 15 amino acids. The V and J ends lost 5 bases and 0 bases respectively, with 13 bases between them. The CDR3 DNA reads TGTGCCAGCAGCAACGCAGCCGCTATGAACACTGAAGCTTTCTTT. Amino acids: CASSNAAAMNTEAFF.

The rearrangement joins TRBV7-9 to TRBJ2-6; D possibly corresponds to TRBD1 (5 bases). V was trimmed by 5 bases and J by 0 bases, leaving 8 bases between them. CDR1 and CDR2 from the germline V gene are SEHNR and FQNEAQ (reference sequence). CDR3 length: 15 amino acids. The chain's CDR3 is CASSQTDSGANVLTF. The CDR3 DNA reads as TGTGCCAGCAGCCAGACAGACTCTGGGGCCAACGTCCTGACTTTC.

V gene TRBV2 combines with J gene TRBJ2-5; D is uncertain. The CDR3 sequence is 13 residues long. Trimming pared 0 bases from V and 7 bases from J, leaving 9 bases between. Germline assignment: CDR1 SNHLY and CDR2 FYNNEI. The CDR3 sequence: CASSEARRATQYF. The CDR3 DNA reads TGTGCCAGCAGTGAAGCGCGAAGGGCGACCCAGTACTTC. The full variable domain, its missing parts supplied by reference TRBV2 and TRBJ2-5, is EPEVTQTPSHQVTQMGQEVILRCVPISNHLYFYWYRQILGQKVEFLVSFYNNEISEKSEIFDDQFSVERPDGSNFTLKIRSTKLEDSAMYFCASSEARRATQYFGPGTRLLVL.

The gene calls are TRBV12-5 and TRBJ2-1, with 7 positions matching TRBD2. V trimming: 0 bases; J trimming: 8 bases; junction bases outside the gene matches: 13. The CDR3 has 17 residues. Germline V gene data show CDR1 as LGHNT and CDR2 as FRNRAP. The CDR3 is CASGLVGPLTSKDEQFF. The CDR3 nucleotides are TGTGCTAGTGGTTTGGTAGGCCCTCTGACTAGCAAGGATGAGCAGTTCTTC.

This chain links TRBV28 with TRBJ2-2; 7 positions agree with TRBD2. Germline values: CDR1 MDHEN, CDR2 SYDVKM. The CDR3 is 17 residues long. The V gene end was trimmed by 2 bases and the J gene end by 4 bases; junction bases not matched to a gene: 10. The CDR3 here is CASSLRDYRTLTGELFF. CDR3 bases: TGTGCCAGCAGTTTACGGGACTACAGGACCCTCACCGGGGAGCTGTTTTTT.

Note on this clone: The junction departs from the called germline gene at one end, perhaps through a read error. The chain joins TRBV9 to TRBJ2-7, with 9 bases fitting TRBD1. Germline CDR1 is SGDLS and CDR2 is YYNGEE. This CDR3 has 15 residues. CDR3 bases: TGTGCCAGCAGCGTCGGACAGGGGCCCTCCTCCGAGCAGTACTTC. It codes for CASSVGQGPSSEQYF.

This clone has a handful of counts. The CDR3 bases are TGCGCCAGCAGGCCAGGGTCTGGAAACACCATATATTTT. This gives the protein CASRPGSGNTIYF. This chain connects TRBV10-1 to TRBJ1-3; D possibly corresponds to TRBD1 (5 bases). This CDR3 spans 13 amino acids. Trimming removed 6 bases from V and 1 base from J, with 7 bases in between. Germline CDR1 WNHNN, CDR2 SYGVQD (reference sequence).

V usage is TRBV7-3 and J usage is TRBJ2-6; D is ambiguous. Germline V CDR1 and CDR2: SGHTA, FQGTGA. V lost 5 bases, J lost 2 bases, and 16 bases lay in between. The CDR3 is made up of 17 amino acids. The CDR3 protein is CASSPRFRAAGANVLTF. The CDR3 nucleotides read TGTGCCAGCAGCCCGCGTTTCCGGGCGGCTGGGGCCAACGTCCTGACTTTC.

The chain has TRBV11-2 and TRBJ1-1, with D uncertain. Trimming shortened V by 4 bases and J by 4 bases, and 19 bases separated the two germline ends. There are 16 residues in the CDR3. Per the germline V gene, CDR1 is SGHAT and CDR2 is FQNNGV. CDR3 region: CASSSHPHSSGTEAFF. The CDR3 DNA reads as TGTGCCAGCAGCTCCCACCCCCACAGCTCTGGCACTGAAGCTTTCTTT. Together with reference TRBV11-2 and TRBJ1-1, the CDR3 gives the full variable domain: EAGVAQSPRYKIIEKRQSVAFWCNPISGHATLYWYQQILGQGPKLLIQFQNNGVVDDSQLPKDRFSAERLKGVDSTLKIQPAKLEDSAVYLCASSSHPHSSGTEAFFGQGTRLTVV.

The chain is built from TRBV28 and TRBJ2-7; 7 nucleotides align to TRBD1. The CDR3 has 14 amino acids. V gave up 7 bases and J gave up 4 bases; unmatched junction bases: 10. Germline V gene lookup returns CDR1 MDHEN and CDR2 SYDVKM. CDR3 in amino acids: CASTVGQGVYEQYF. The CDR3 region has the DNA TGTGCCAGCACCGTGGGTCAGGGGGTATACGAGCAGTACTTC.

V gene TRBV5-6 combines with J gene TRBJ1-2, with 9 bases identical to TRBD1. The CDR3 is made up of 15 amino acids. Germline CDR1 and CDR2: SGHDT and YYEEEE. With 3 bases clipped from V and 4 bases from J, the junction kept 7 bases outside the gene matches. The CDR3 loop is CASSSQGAMGYGYTF. The CDR3 bases are TGTGCCAGCAGCTCACAGGGGGCAATGGGCTATGGCTACACCTTC.

J is TRBJ2-3 and V is TRBV28, with D perhaps matching TRBD2 (6 bases). The V end was cut by 3 bases, the J end by 0 bases, with 13 bases between. The germline V gene has CDR1 MDHEN and CDR2 SYDVKM. The CDR3 spans 16 residues. The CDR3 DNA follows: TGTGCCAGCAGTTTTAGAGACGGGGGAAGCACAGATACGCAGTATTTT. Translated, it gives CASSFRDGGSTDTQYF.

The J gene is TRBJ2-7, the V gene TRBV19, with a possible D match to TRBD2 (6 bases). V was cut by 0 bases and J by 1 base, with 7 bases left in between. The CDR3 consists of 14 residues. Germline V gene lookup returns CDR1 LNHDA and CDR2 SQIVND (reference sequence). CDR3 region: CASSIEAGSYEQYF. The CDR3 DNA sequence: TGTGCCAGTAGTATAGAAGCGGGTTCCTACGAGCAGTACTTC.

J is TRBJ1-4 and V is TRBV11-2; D is unresolved. Germline CDR1 and CDR2: SGHAT and FQNNGV. The CDR3 contains 12 residues. Trimming cost V 4 bases and J 17 bases, with 17 bases left between them. The CDR3 nucleotides read TGTGCCAGCAGCTCCTCGGGCGGGAGAGGTTTTTTT. This sequence encodes CASSSSGGRGFF.

The genes are TRBV11-2 and TRBJ1-2; D is perhaps TRBD1 (6 bases). Germline loops: CDR1 SGHAT, CDR2 FQNNGV. V was trimmed by 4 bases and J by 4 bases, leaving 13 bases between them. The CDR3 consists of 14 residues. The CDR3 DNA is TGTGCCAGCAGCTCCGAGGGACATTTCTATGGCTACACCTTC. This encodes CASSSEGHFYGYTF. Full variable domain (outside the CDR3, taken from reference TRBV11-2 and TRBJ1-2): EAGVAQSPRYKIIEKRQSVAFWCNPISGHATLYWYQQILGQGPKLLIQFQNNGVVDDSQLPKDRFSAERLKGVDSTLKIQPAKLEDSAVYLCASSSEGHFYGYTFGSGTRLTVV.

The chain joins TRBV7-6 to TRBJ2-1, with D perhaps TRBD2 (5 bases). This CDR3 contains 15 residues. V gave up 4 bases and J gave up 6 bases, with 16 bases separating them. The V gene's germline CDR1 is SGHVS and CDR2 FNYEAQ. In DNA, the CDR3 is TGTGCCAGCAGCTCCTTAGGGCGGCGGGTCAATGAGCAGTTCTTC. It yields the protein CASSSLGRRVNEQFF.

This rearrangement joins TRBV19 to TRBJ2-7; no clear D gene. V was pared by 2 bases and J by 2 bases, with 10 bases between. The CDR3 totals 14 residues. Germline V gene lookup returns CDR1 LNHDA and CDR2 SQIVND (reference sequence). DNA of the CDR3: TGTGCCAGTAGTATATCAGCTGGAACCTACGAGCAGTACTTC. Protein: CASSISAGTYEQYF.

This clone appeared a single time. This chain connects TRBV4-3 to TRBJ2-7; tentative D call: TRBD1 (5 bases). Germline CDR1 and CDR2: LGHNA and YSLEER. The CDR3 runs to 18 residues. V was pared by 0 bases and J by 3 bases, with 21 bases between. Here the CDR3 DNA reads TGCGCCAGCAGCCAAGATCCGGGTCTGACCAGGGATTACTACGAGCAGTACTTC. Its protein product is CASSQDPGLTRDYYEQYF.

This chain's CDR3 is CAWSSGLKFGSRSNYGYTF. CDR3 coding DNA: TGTGCCTGGAGCTCAGGTCTGAAATTCGGGTCGCGTTCTAACTATGGCTACACCTTC. The genes are TRBV30 and TRBJ1-2; D ambiguous. The CDR3 contains 19 residues. Germline V gene data show CDR1 as GTSNPN and CDR2 as SVGIG (reference sequence). V was clipped by 3 bases and J by 0 bases, with 26 bases between them. Using reference TRBV30 and TRBJ1-2 for the parts outside the CDR3, the full variable domain is SQTIHQWPATLVQPVGSPLSLECTVEGTSNPNLYWYRQAAGRGLQLLFYSVGIGQISSEVPQNLSASRPQDRQFILSSKKLLLSDSGFYLCAWSSGLKFGSRSNYGYTFGSGTRLTVV.

The chain carries TRBV30 and TRBJ1-1; D is undetermined. This CDR3 spans 14 amino acids. V lost 0 bases to trimming and J lost 3 bases, with 11 bases between them. From germline, CDR1 is GTSNPN and CDR2 SVGIG (reference sequence). This chain's CDR3 is CAWSVEQAYTEAFF. The DNA for the CDR3 is TGTGCCTGGAGTGTAGAGCAGGCCTACACTGAAGCTTTCTTT.

Comment on this clone: One end of the junction fails to match germline, which may point to a read error. This sequence joins TRBV6-1 and TRBJ2-7, with D possibly being TRBD2 (6 bases). This CDR3 region has 14 residues. From germline, CDR1 is MNHNS and CDR2 SASEGT. In nucleotides, the CDR3 is TGTGCCAGCAGGGAAGGGGACTCCACCTACGAGCAGTACTTC. Its protein is CASREGDSTYEQYF.

V usage is TRBV5-1 and J usage is TRBJ1-1; D gene unclear. This CDR3 is 14 amino acids long. Germline CDR1 is SGHRS and CDR2 is YFSETQ. Trimming cost V 6 bases and J 2 bases, with 14 bases left between them. The CDR3: CASTETQVNTEAFF. DNA of the CDR3: TGCGCCAGCACCGAGACACAAGTAAACACTGAAGCTTTCTTT.